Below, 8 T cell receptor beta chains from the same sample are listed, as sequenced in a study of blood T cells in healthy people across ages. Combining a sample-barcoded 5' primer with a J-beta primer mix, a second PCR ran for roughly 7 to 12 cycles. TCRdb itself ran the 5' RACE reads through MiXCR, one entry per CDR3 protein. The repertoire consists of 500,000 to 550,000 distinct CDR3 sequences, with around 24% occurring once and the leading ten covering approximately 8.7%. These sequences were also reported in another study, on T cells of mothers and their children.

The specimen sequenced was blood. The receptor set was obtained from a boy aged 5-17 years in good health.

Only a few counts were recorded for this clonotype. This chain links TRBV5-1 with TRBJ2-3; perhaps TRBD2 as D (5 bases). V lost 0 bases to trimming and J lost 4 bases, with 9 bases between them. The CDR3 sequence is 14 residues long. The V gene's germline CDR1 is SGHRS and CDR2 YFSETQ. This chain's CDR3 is CASSLEEVPDTQYF. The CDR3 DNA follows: TGCGCCAGCAGCTTGGAGGAGGTTCCAGATACGCAGTATTTT. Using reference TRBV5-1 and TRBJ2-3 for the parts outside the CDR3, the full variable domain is KAGVTQTPRYLIKTRGQQVTLSCSPISGHRSVSWYQQTPGQGLQFLFEYFSETQRNKGNFPGRFSGRQFSNSRSEMNVSTLELGDSALYLCASSLEEVPDTQYFGPGTRLTVL.

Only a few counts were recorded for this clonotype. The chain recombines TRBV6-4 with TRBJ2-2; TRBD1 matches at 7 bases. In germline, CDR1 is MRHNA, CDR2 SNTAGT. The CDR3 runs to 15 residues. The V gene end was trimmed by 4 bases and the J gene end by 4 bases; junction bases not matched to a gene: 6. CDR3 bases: TGTGCCAGCAGTGGACAGGGAGATAGCACCGGGGAGCTGTTTTTT. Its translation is CASSGQGDSTGELFF.

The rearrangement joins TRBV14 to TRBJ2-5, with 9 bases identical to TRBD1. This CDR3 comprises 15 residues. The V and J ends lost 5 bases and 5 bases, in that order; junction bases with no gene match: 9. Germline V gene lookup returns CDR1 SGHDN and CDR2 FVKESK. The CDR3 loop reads CASSDGTGYGETQYF. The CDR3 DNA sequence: TGTGCCAGCAGCGATGGGACAGGGTATGGGGAGACCCAGTACTTC.

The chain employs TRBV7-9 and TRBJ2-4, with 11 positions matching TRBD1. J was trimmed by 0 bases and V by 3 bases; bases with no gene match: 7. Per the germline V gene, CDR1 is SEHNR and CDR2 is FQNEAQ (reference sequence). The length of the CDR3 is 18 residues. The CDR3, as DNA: TGTGCCAGCAGCTTTGGACAGGGGGCCCCTCTAGCCAAAAACATTCAGTACTTC. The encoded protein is CASSFGQGAPLAKNIQYF.

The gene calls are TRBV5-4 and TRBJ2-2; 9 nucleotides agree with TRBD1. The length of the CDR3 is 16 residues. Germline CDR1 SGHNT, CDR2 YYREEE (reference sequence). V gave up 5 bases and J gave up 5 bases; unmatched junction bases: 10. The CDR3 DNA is TGTGCCAGCAGGAGGGTCTGGGGACAGGGAACCGGGGAGCTGTTTTTT. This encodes CASRRVWGQGTGELFF.

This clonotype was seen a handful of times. CDR3 sequence reads: CSVVWRGLGANVLTF. CDR3 bases: TGCAGCGTTGTGTGGCGGGGGCTAGGGGCCAACGTCCTGACTTTC. The chain is built from TRBV29-1 and TRBJ2-6, with D tentatively TRBD2 (7 bases). The V gene lost 4 bases and the J gene lost 4 bases, with 14 bases spanning the gap. In germline, CDR1 is SQVTM, CDR2 ANQGSEA. The CDR3 is 15 residues long.

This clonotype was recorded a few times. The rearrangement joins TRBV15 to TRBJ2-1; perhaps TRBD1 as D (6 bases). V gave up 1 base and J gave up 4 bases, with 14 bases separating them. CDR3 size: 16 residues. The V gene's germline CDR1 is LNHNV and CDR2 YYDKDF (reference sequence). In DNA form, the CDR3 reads TGTGCCACCAGCAGAGGCAGTACAGGGAGATACAATGAGCAGTTCTTC. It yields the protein CATSRGSTGRYNEQFF.

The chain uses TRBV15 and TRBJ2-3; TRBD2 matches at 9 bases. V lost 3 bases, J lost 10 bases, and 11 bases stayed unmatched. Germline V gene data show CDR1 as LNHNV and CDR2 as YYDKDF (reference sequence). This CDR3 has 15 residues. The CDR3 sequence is CATSRDLAGRASQYF. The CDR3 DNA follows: TGTGCCACCAGCAGGGACCTAGCGGGACGGGCATCGCAGTATTTT.